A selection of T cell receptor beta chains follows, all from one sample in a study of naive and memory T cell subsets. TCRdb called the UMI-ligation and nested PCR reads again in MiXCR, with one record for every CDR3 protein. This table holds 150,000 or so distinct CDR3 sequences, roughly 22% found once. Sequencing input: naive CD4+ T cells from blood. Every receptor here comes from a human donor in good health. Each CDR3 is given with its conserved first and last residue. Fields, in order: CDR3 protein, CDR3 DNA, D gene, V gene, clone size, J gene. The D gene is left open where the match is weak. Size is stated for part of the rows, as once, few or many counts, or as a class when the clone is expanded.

cdr3_aa: CASSLDIVYEQYF
cdr3_nt: TGTGCCAGCAGCTTAGATATTGTTTACGAGCAGTACTTC
d_call: NA
v_call: TRBV11-2
clone_size: NA
j_call: TRBJ2-7

cdr3_aa: CSVDTGAVRGNEQFF
cdr3_nt: TGCAGCGTTGACACCGGGGCGGTTAGAGGAAATGAGCAGTTCTTC
d_call: NA
v_call: TRBV29-1
clone_size: NA
j_call: TRBJ2-1

cdr3_aa: CASSLEGHLQGNEQFF
cdr3_nt: TGCGCCAGCAGCTTGGAGGGACACCTGCAGGGGAATGAGCAGTTCTTC
d_call: NA
v_call: TRBV5-1
clone_size: NA
j_call: TRBJ2-1

cdr3_aa: CASSRTRTNEQFF
cdr3_nt: TGTGCCAGCAGCCGGACTAGGACCAATGAGCAGTTCTTC
d_call: TRBD2
v_call: TRBV2
clone_size: NA
j_call: TRBJ2-1

cdr3_aa: CASSLNTRGGEKLFF
cdr3_nt: TGTGCCAGCAGCTTAAATACGAGGGGAGGTGAAAAACTGTTTTTT
d_call: NA
v_call: TRBV7-2
clone_size: NA
j_call: TRBJ1-4

cdr3_aa: CASSSPRTSGSLYEQFF
cdr3_nt: TGTGCCAGCAGTTCCCCTCGGACTAGCGGGAGTCTCTATGAGCAGTTCTTC
d_call: TRBD2
v_call: TRBV6-5
clone_size: NA
j_call: TRBJ2-1

cdr3_aa: CASTTDRTGYEQYF
cdr3_nt: TGTGCCAGCACTACCGACAGGACGGGGTACGAGCAGTACTTC
d_call: NA
v_call: TRBV2
clone_size: few
j_call: TRBJ2-7

cdr3_aa: CASSFPEGGRPGNEQFF
cdr3_nt: TGTGCCAGCAGCTTTCCCGAGGGCGGGAGGCCAGGAAATGAGCAGTTCTTC
d_call: TRBD2
v_call: TRBV7-9
clone_size: NA
j_call: TRBJ2-1

cdr3_aa: CASSLGGSGTDTQYF
cdr3_nt: TGTGCCAGCAGCTTAGGTGGCTCCGGCACAGATACGCAGTATTTT
d_call: NA
v_call: TRBV11-2
clone_size: many
j_call: TRBJ2-3

cdr3_aa: CASSLRMTSSYEQYF
cdr3_nt: TGTGCCAGCAGTTTGAGGATGACAAGCTCCTACGAGCAGTACTTC
d_call: NA
v_call: TRBV28
clone_size: few
j_call: TRBJ2-7

cdr3_aa: CSVARQGMNTEAFF
cdr3_nt: TGCAGCGTTGCCCGACAGGGGATGAACACTGAAGCTTTCTTT
d_call: TRBD1
v_call: TRBV29-1
clone_size: NA
j_call: TRBJ1-1

cdr3_aa: CASSQSQGWATEAFF
cdr3_nt: TGTGCCAGCAGTCAATCACAGGGCTGGGCGACTGAAGCTTTCTTT
d_call: NA
v_call: TRBV6-5
clone_size: few
j_call: TRBJ1-1

cdr3_aa: CASSQENDRVRKQYF
cdr3_nt: TGCGCCAGCAGCCAAGAAAACGACAGGGTAAGAAAGCAGTACTTC
d_call: TRBD1
v_call: TRBV4-1
clone_size: NA
j_call: TRBJ2-7

cdr3_aa: CSATGGLYGYTF
cdr3_nt: TGCAGTGCTACAGGGGGACTCTATGGCTACACCTTC
d_call: TRBD1
v_call: TRBV20-1
clone_size: NA
j_call: TRBJ1-2

cdr3_aa: CASRTRKKGQGRTDTQYF
cdr3_nt: TGTGCCAGCAGAACCAGAAAGAAGGGACAGGGAAGGACAGATACGCAGTATTTT
d_call: TRBD1
v_call: TRBV28
clone_size: NA
j_call: TRBJ2-3

cdr3_aa: CASSFYDEQFF
cdr3_nt: TGTGCCAGCAGTTTTTACGATGAGCAGTTCTTC
d_call: NA
v_call: TRBV12-3/TRBV12-4
clone_size: NA
j_call: TRBJ2-1

cdr3_aa: CSARWTAYSNQPQHF
cdr3_nt: TGCAGTGCTAGGTGGACAGCCTATAGCAATCAGCCCCAGCATTTT
d_call: NA
v_call: TRBV20-1
clone_size: many
j_call: TRBJ1-5

cdr3_aa: CASSPLGGGRAYGYTF
cdr3_nt: TGTGCCAGCAGTCCCCTAGGGGGGGGGCGGGCCTATGGCTACACCTTC
d_call: NA
v_call: TRBV12-3/TRBV12-4
clone_size: few
j_call: TRBJ1-2